The source of this T cell receptor (beta chain) is a study of blood T cells in healthy people across ages. Sample donors were healthy Caucasian individuals that came from Russia, aged about 6 to 95. A minimum of 6 micrograms of total RNA was extracted per sample. Combining a sample-barcoded 5' primer with a J-beta primer mix, a second PCR ran for about 7 to 11 cycles. In TCRdb, the 5' RACE reads were re-called with MiXCR into one record per CDR3 protein. Seen here are 1.5 million to 2 million distinct CDR3 sequences, roughly 30% observed once, and the top ten hold approximately 7.7%. The source is a woman under 40 in good health. The sample was blood.

The CDR3 here is CASSWLAGTNNEQFF. In nucleotides, the CDR3 is TGCGCCAGCAGCTGGTTAGCGGGAACGAACAATGAGCAGTTCTTC. V and J are TRBV5-1 and TRBJ2-1; TRBD2 matches at 8 bases. The germline CDR1 and CDR2 sequences are SGHRS and YFSETQ. The V gene end was trimmed by 3 bases and the J gene end by 5 bases; junction bases not matched to a gene: 7. CDR3 length equals 15 residues.